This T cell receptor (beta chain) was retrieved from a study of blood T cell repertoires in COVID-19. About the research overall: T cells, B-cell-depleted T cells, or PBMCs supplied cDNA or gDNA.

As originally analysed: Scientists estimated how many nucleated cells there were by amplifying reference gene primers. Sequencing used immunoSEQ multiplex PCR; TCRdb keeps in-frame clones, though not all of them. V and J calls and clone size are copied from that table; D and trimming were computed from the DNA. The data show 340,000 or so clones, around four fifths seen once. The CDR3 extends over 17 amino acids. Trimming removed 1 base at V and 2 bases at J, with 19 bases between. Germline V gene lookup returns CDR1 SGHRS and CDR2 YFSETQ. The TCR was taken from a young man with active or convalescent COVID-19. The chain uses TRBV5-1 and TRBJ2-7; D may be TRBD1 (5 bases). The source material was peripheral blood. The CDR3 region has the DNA TGCGCCAGCAGCTTGAATTTGGGGCGCTCCCCACCCTACGAGCAGTACTTC. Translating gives CASSLNLGRSPPYEQYF.